These T cell receptor beta chains were read from a single sample in a study of response to subunit inactivated influenza vaccine. Each CDR3 protein gets one entry after TCRdb re-called the RT-PCR reads with MiXCR. The sample consists of approximately 520,000 distinct CDR3 sequences, approximately 15% of them appearing once. Sequencing used CD4+ T cells sorted from PBMCs, obtained around 25 months after vaccination. Receptor source: a man in his fifties or sixties who received an inactivated influenza vaccine. Each CDR3 is given with its conserved first and last residue. D genes are given only for firm matches. Only some rows state a clone size, as once, few, many or a class for expanded clones.

d_call: .
clone_size: few
j_call: TRBJ2-7
v_call: TRBV12-3/TRBV12-4
cdr3_aa: CASSLWRSSYEQYF
cdr3_nt: TGTGCCAGCAGTTTATGGAGGAGCTCCTACGAGCAGTACTTC

d_call: TRBD1
clone_size: .
j_call: TRBJ1-1
v_call: TRBV7-2
cdr3_aa: CASKQGMNTEAFF
cdr3_nt: TGTGCCAGCAAACAGGGGATGAACACTGAAGCTTTCTTT

d_call: .
clone_size: few
j_call: TRBJ1-5
v_call: TRBV6-5
cdr3_aa: CASSYRGTEPQHF
cdr3_nt: TGTGCCAGCAGTTACAGGGGAACGGAGCCCCAGCATTTT

d_call: .
clone_size: .
j_call: TRBJ2-6
v_call: TRBV6-2/TRBV6-3
cdr3_aa: CASSRAGANVLTF
cdr3_nt: TGTGCCAGCAGTCGGGCTGGGGCCAACGTCCTGACTTTC

d_call: .
clone_size: .
j_call: TRBJ2-7
v_call: TRBV4-3
cdr3_aa: CASSQDWQGSYEQYF
cdr3_nt: TGCGCCAGCAGCCAAGACTGGCAGGGCTCCTACGAGCAGTACTTC

d_call: .
clone_size: .
j_call: TRBJ2-2
v_call: TRBV29-1
cdr3_aa: CSVSRFSAGELFF
cdr3_nt: TGCAGCGTTTCCAGGTTTTCGGCCGGGGAGCTGTTTTTT

d_call: TRBD1
clone_size: few
j_call: TRBJ1-5
v_call: TRBV20-1
cdr3_aa: CSARGTVYSNQPQHF
cdr3_nt: TGCAGTGCTAGGGGGACAGTTTATAGCAATCAGCCCCAGCATTTT

d_call: TRBD1
clone_size: few
j_call: TRBJ1-2
v_call: TRBV12-3/TRBV12-4
cdr3_aa: CASSWTGGDYGYTF
cdr3_nt: TGTGCCAGCAGTTGGACAGGGGGGGACTATGGCTACACCTTC

d_call: .
clone_size: few
j_call: TRBJ2-2
v_call: TRBV5-1
cdr3_aa: CASSFATGGSGELFF
cdr3_nt: TGCGCCAGCAGCTTCGCGACAGGAGGTTCCGGGGAGCTGTTTTTT

d_call: .
clone_size: few
j_call: TRBJ1-6
v_call: TRBV20-1
cdr3_aa: CSANRDQSSPLHF
cdr3_nt: TGCAGTGCTAACCGGGACCAAAGTTCACCCCTCCACTTT

d_call: .
clone_size: few
j_call: TRBJ2-3
v_call: TRBV29-1
cdr3_aa: CSVKRDLLADTQYF
cdr3_nt: TGCAGCGTTAAACGGGACTTACTCGCAGATACGCAGTATTTT

d_call: TRBD2
clone_size: many
j_call: TRBJ2-5
v_call: TRBV7-3
cdr3_aa: CASSSGLAGDQETQYF
cdr3_nt: TGTGCCAGCAGCTCCGGACTAGCGGGAGACCAAGAGACCCAGTACTTC

d_call: TRBD2
clone_size: .
j_call: TRBJ2-7
v_call: TRBV6-2/TRBV6-3
cdr3_aa: CASRGASGPYEQYF
cdr3_nt: TGTGCCAGCAGAGGAGCTAGCGGCCCCTACGAGCAGTACTTC

d_call: TRBD2
clone_size: many
j_call: TRBJ2-1
v_call: TRBV5-5
cdr3_aa: CASSPNPSTSGKWQFF
cdr3_nt: TGTGCCAGCAGCCCAAACCCATCGACTAGCGGGAAATGGCAGTTCTTC

d_call: .
clone_size: .
j_call: TRBJ2-7
v_call: TRBV6-1
cdr3_aa: CASSRDKGGFPYEQYF
cdr3_nt: TGTGCCAGCAGTAGGGACAAAGGGGGTTTTCCCTACGAGCAGTACTTC

d_call: .
clone_size: .
j_call: TRBJ1-4
v_call: TRBV4-2
cdr3_aa: CASSGNSGNEKLFF
cdr3_nt: TGTGCCAGCAGTGGTAATTCGGGGAATGAAAAACTGTTTTTT

d_call: .
clone_size: few
j_call: TRBJ2-7
v_call: TRBV3-1
cdr3_aa: CASSQVHRTLSYEQYF
cdr3_nt: TGTGCCAGCAGCCAAGTCCACAGGACCCTCTCCTACGAGCAGTACTTC

d_call: .
clone_size: few
j_call: TRBJ2-1
v_call: TRBV18
cdr3_aa: CASSPSLSGNEQFF
cdr3_nt: TGTGCCAGCTCACCAAGTCTAAGCGGTAATGAGCAGTTCTTC

d_call: .
clone_size: few
j_call: TRBJ1-1
v_call: TRBV12-3/TRBV12-4
cdr3_aa: CASSIPGAGLTEAFF
cdr3_nt: TGTGCCAGCAGTATCCCGGGGGCAGGTCTCACTGAAGCTTTCTTT

d_call: .
clone_size: few
j_call: TRBJ2-3
v_call: TRBV7-9
cdr3_aa: CASPPPSSIGTDTQYF
cdr3_nt: TGTGCCAGCCCACCACCGTCGTCCATAGGTACAGATACGCAGTATTTT

d_call: TRBD2
clone_size: few
j_call: TRBJ2-7
v_call: TRBV5-5
cdr3_aa: CASSLESSGGAYEQYF
cdr3_nt: TGTGCCAGCAGCCTGGAGAGCAGCGGGGGGGCCTACGAGCAGTACTTC

d_call: .
clone_size: .
j_call: TRBJ2-1
v_call: TRBV4-2
cdr3_aa: CASSQDSSGSNNEQFF
cdr3_nt: TGTGCCAGCAGCCAAGATAGTAGCGGTTCGAACAATGAGCAGTTCTTC

d_call: TRBD1
clone_size: .
j_call: TRBJ1-4
v_call: TRBV5-1
cdr3_aa: CAGSLRTGNEKLFF
cdr3_nt: TGCGCCGGCAGCTTGAGGACAGGAAATGAAAAACTGTTTTTT

d_call: TRBD1
clone_size: .
j_call: TRBJ1-4
v_call: TRBV2
cdr3_aa: CASSEDRWRGRGNLFF
cdr3_nt: TGTGCCAGCAGTGAGGACAGGTGGAGAGGGAGGGGGAATCTGTTTTTT

d_call: TRBD2
clone_size: .
j_call: TRBJ2-1
v_call: TRBV3-1
cdr3_aa: CASSRGSPGGAYNEQFF
cdr3_nt: TGTGCCAGCAGCCGCGGCTCCCCGGGAGGCGCCTACAATGAGCAGTTCTTC

d_call: .
clone_size: .
j_call: TRBJ1-5
v_call: TRBV20-1
cdr3_aa: CSAQSHQDQPQHF
cdr3_nt: TGCAGTGCCCAGTCGCATCAAGATCAGCCCCAGCATTTT

d_call: .
clone_size: .
j_call: TRBJ2-3
v_call: TRBV5-1
cdr3_aa: CASSLGAPGGVTQYF
cdr3_nt: TGCGCCAGCAGCTTGGGGGCCCCAGGAGGGGTGACGCAGTATTTT

d_call: .
clone_size: .
j_call: TRBJ1-1
v_call: TRBV6-2/TRBV6-3
cdr3_aa: CASSYEPGLRPNTEAFF
cdr3_nt: TGTGCCAGCAGTTACGAACCTGGCCTTAGGCCGAACACTGAGGCTTTCTTT

d_call: .
clone_size: .
j_call: TRBJ2-2
v_call: TRBV29-1
cdr3_aa: CSVESDTGELFF
cdr3_nt: TGCAGCGTTGAGTCAGACACCGGGGAGCTGTTTTTT